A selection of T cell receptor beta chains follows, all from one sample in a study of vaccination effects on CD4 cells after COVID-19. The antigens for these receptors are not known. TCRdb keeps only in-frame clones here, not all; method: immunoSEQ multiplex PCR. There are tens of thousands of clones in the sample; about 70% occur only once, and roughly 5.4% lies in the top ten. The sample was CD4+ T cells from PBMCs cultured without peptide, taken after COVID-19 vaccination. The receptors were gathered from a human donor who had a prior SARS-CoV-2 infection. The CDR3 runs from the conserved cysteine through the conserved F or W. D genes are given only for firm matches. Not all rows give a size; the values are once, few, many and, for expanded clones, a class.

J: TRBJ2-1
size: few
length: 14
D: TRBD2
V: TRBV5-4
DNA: TGTGCCAGCAGCCCGGGACTAGCGGACAATGAGCAGTTCTTC
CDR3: CASSPGLADNEQFF

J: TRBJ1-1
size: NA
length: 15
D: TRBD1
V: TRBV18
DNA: TGTGCCAGCTCACCAAGAGGACAGGGATATACTGAAGCTTTCTTT
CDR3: CASSPRGQGYTEAFF

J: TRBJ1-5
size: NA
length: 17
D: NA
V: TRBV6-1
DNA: TGTGCCAGCAGTGAAATTGTGGGGTCAGGGTGGAATCAGCCCCAGCATTTT
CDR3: CASSEIVGSGWNQPQHF

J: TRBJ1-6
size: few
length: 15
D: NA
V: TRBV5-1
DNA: TGCGCCAGCAGCTTGTACAGCCTAGGAAATTCACCCCTCCACTTT
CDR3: CASSLYSLGNSPLHF

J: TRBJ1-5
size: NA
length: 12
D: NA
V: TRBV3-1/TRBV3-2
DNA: TGTGCCAGCAGCCAAGACGGTCAGCCCCAGCATTTT
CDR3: CASSQDGQPQHF

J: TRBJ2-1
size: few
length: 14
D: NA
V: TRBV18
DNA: TGTGCCAGCTCACCACCGGGCGGTTGGGATGAGCAGTTCTTC
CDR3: CASSPPGGWDEQFF

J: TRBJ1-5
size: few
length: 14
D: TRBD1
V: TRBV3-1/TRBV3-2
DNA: TGTGCCAGCAGCGCAGGGGGGGGCAATCAGCCCCAGCATTTT
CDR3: CASSAGGGNQPQHF

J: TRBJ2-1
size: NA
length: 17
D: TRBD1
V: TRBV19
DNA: TGTGCCAGCAGTGGGACAGGGGTGGGGGGTTCCTACAATGAGCAGTTCTTC
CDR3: CASSGTGVGGSYNEQFF

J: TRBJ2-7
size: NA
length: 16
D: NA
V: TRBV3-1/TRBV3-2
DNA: TGTGCCAGCAGCCAAGAAAGGTCAGAAGGGTCCTACGAGCAGTACTTC
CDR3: CASSQERSEGSYEQYF

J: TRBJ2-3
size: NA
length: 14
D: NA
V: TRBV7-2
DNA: TGTGCCAGCAGCTTGACGGGCGGCACAGATACGCAGTATTTT
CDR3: CASSLTGGTDTQYF